The 24 T cell receptor beta chains given below trace back to one sample, sequenced in a study of T cell changes during pregnancy in multiple sclerosis. Generated by immunoSEQ multiplex PCR, the TCRdb table keeps only in-frame clones and is missing some. The data contain about 87,000 clones, just over 90% of them singletons. The sample in question was peripheral blood, obtained in the third trimester of pregnancy. The receptors come from a female donor in good health, enrolled as a control in a pregnancy study.

This chain connects TRBV28 to TRBJ2-3; the D gene is possibly TRBD2 (6 bases). Germline loops: CDR1 MDHEN, CDR2 SYDVKM. Trimming left V 4 bases short and J 2 bases short, with 13 bases between. The CDR3 sequence is 15 residues long. CDR3 protein: CASSSGGTSTDTQYF. The CDR3 bases are TGTGCCAGCAGTTCTGGCGGGACCTCCACAGATACGCAGTATTTT.

The V and J genes are TRBV7-9 and TRBJ2-5; 11 bases fit TRBD2. The CDR3 is 14 residues long. V was clipped by 6 bases and J by 5 bases; unmatched bases: 5. Germline V gives CDR1 SEHNR, CDR2 FQNEAQ (reference sequence). The CDR3 sequence: CASRTSGKGETQYF. The CDR3, as DNA: TGTGCCAGCAGGACTAGCGGGAAGGGTGAGACCCAGTACTTC.

This chain uses TRBV19 with TRBJ1-2, with 8 bases that match TRBD1. The CDR3 consists of 13 residues. The germline gives CDR1 LNHDA, CDR2 SQIVND (reference sequence). V gave up 5 bases and J gave up 6 bases; unmatched junction bases: 5. Here the CDR3 reads CASSVQGGNGYTF. The CDR3 nucleotides are TGTGCCAGTAGTGTACAGGGGGGGAATGGCTACACCTTC. Using reference TRBV19 and TRBJ1-2 for the parts outside the CDR3, the full variable domain is DGGITQSPKYLFRKEGQNVTLSCEQNLNHDAMYWYRQDPGQGLRLIYYSQIVNDFQKGDIAEGYSVSREKKESFPLTVTSAQKNPTAFYLCASSVQGGNGYTFGSGTRLTVV.

This clone occurred once. CDR3 loop: CATTKRAGWDTEAFF. CDR3 nucleotides: TGTGCCACCACCAAGCGGGCAGGGTGGGACACTGAAGCTTTCTTT. The chain couples TRBV15 to TRBJ1-1, with TRBD1 as a possible D gene (5 bases). The length of the CDR3 is 15 residues. Trimming removed 7 bases from V and 3 bases from J, with 18 bases in between. In germline, CDR1 is LNHNV, CDR2 YYDKDF (reference sequence).

The chain carries TRBV9 and TRBJ2-1, with a tentative D call TRBD2 (5 bases). The CDR3 spans 13 residues. Trimming removed 3 bases from V and 2 bases from J, with 6 bases in between. Looked up from germline, CDR1 is SGDLS and CDR2 is YYNGEE. The CDR3 nucleotides read TGTGCCAGCAGCGCGGGAACCTACAATGAGCAGTTCTTC. This sequence encodes CASSAGTYNEQFF.

The chain links TRBV5-4 to TRBJ2-4; possible D gene TRBD2, 6 bases. The CDR3 spans 15 residues. V was pared by 6 bases and J by 8 bases, with 21 bases between. CDR1 and CDR2 from the germline V gene are SGHNT and YYREEE (reference sequence). CDR3 loop: CASTYGGVGGDIQYF. CDR3 coding DNA: TGTGCCAGCACCTACGGAGGGGTCGGGGGTGACATTCAGTACTTC.

The chain links TRBV7-8 to TRBJ1-5; 8 nucleotides match TRBD1. Germline V gives CDR1 SGHVS, CDR2 FQNEAQ. Trimming removed 8 bases from V and 5 bases from J; junction bases left unmatched: 11. The CDR3 consists of 15 residues. Written as DNA, the CDR3 is TGTGCCAGCTCCCTTGGACAGGGTACCGATCAGCCCCAGCATTTT. This encodes CASSLGQGTDQPQHF. Drawing the rest from reference TRBV7-8 and TRBJ1-5, the complete variable domain is GAGVSQSPRYKVAKRGQDVALRCDPISGHVSLFWYQQALGQGPEFLTYFQNEAQLDKSGLPSDRFFAERPEGSVSTLKIQRTQQEDSAVYLCASSLGQGTDQPQHFGDGTRLSIL.

This clone was detected only a few times. The rearrangement links TRBV20-1 to TRBJ1-1; D is uncertain. The germline V gene has CDR1 DFQATT and CDR2 SNEGSKA (reference sequence). Trimming removed 5 bases from V and 3 bases from J, with 7 bases in between. The CDR3 is 11 amino acids. CDR3 protein: CSADFYTEAFF. In DNA, the CDR3 is TGCAGTGCTGACTTCTACACTGAAGCTTTCTTT.

The chain joins TRBV27 to TRBJ2-7, with TRBD2 identical over 7 bases. In germline, CDR1 is MNHEY, CDR2 SMNVEV (reference sequence). Trimming took 3 bases from V and 5 from J; bases not matched to a gene: 7. The CDR3 contains 14 residues. The CDR3 loop reads CASSFRVSGNEQYF. CDR3 bases: TGTGCCAGCAGTTTTCGGGTGAGCGGGAACGAGCAGTACTTC.

The rearrangement joins TRBV2 to TRBJ1-5; D gene ambiguous. V shed 3 bases and J shed 2 bases, with 8 bases lying between them. The CDR3 is 14 residues long. From germline, CDR1 is SNHLY and CDR2 FYNNEI. CDR3 DNA sequence: TGTGCCAGCAGTGATGGGAGAGGCAATCAGCCCCAGCATTTT. It yields the protein CASSDGRGNQPQHF. Filled out from reference TRBV2 and TRBJ1-5, the complete variable domain reads EPEVTQTPSHQVTQMGQEVILRCVPISNHLYFYWYRQILGQKVEFLVSFYNNEISEKSEIFDDQFSVERPDGSNFTLKIRSTKLEDSAMYFCASSDGRGNQPQHFGDGTRLSIL.

J is TRBJ2-1 and V is TRBV5-4, with D unresolved. Germline loops: CDR1 SGHNT, CDR2 YYREEE (reference sequence). This CDR3 is 12 amino acids long. Trimming left V 2 bases short and J 5 bases short, with 5 bases between. The CDR3 DNA reads TGTGCCAGCAGCTTACCGGACAATGAGCAGTTCTTC. This sequence encodes CASSLPDNEQFF.

The sample holds a few counts of this clone. The genes are TRBV2 and TRBJ1-1; no reliable D call. V lost 7 bases, J lost 8 bases, and 11 bases lay in between. The CDR3 is made up of 11 amino acids. Germline values: CDR1 SNHLY, CDR2 FYNNEI. The CDR3 DNA reads as TGTGCCAGCATCGGGATTCGCGAAGCTTTCTTT. Its protein product is CASIGIREAFF.

The rearrangement links TRBV5-1 to TRBJ1-5; 8 nucleotides agree with TRBD1. Trimming removed 4 bases from V and 5 bases from J; junction bases left unmatched: 2. Per the germline V gene, CDR1 is SGHRS and CDR2 is YFSETQ. The CDR3 sequence is 13 residues long. CDR3 region: CASSTDRDQPQHF. The CDR3 nucleotides are TGCGCCAGCAGCACGGACAGGGATCAGCCCCAGCATTTT.

This rearrangement joins TRBV19 to TRBJ2-7, with 11 bases matching TRBD2. Germline values: CDR1 LNHDA, CDR2 SQIVND (reference sequence). There are 16 residues in the CDR3. V lost 4 bases and J lost 6; bases outside the gene matches: 11. Here the CDR3 DNA reads TGTGCCAGTAGTAGCCTCACTAGCGGGAGACGAGGCGAGCAGTACTTC. Residues: CASSSLTSGRRGEQYF.

The chain carries TRBV6-6 and TRBJ2-1; TRBD2 aligns across 8 bases. There are 13 residues in the CDR3. Per germline, CDR1 MNHNY and CDR2 SVGAGI (reference sequence). V was pared by 5 bases and J by 15 bases, with 12 bases of the junction left unmatched. This chain's CDR3 is CASSPRLIRGGFF. The CDR3 DNA follows: TGTGCCAGCAGTCCCCGTCTCATTCGGGGGGGGTTCTTC.

The rearrangement uses TRBV7-9 and TRBJ2-2; TRBD2 might be the D (6 bases). The CDR3 covers 18 residues. CDR1 is SEHNR and CDR2 is FQNEAQ in the germline V gene (reference sequence). The V and J ends lost 3 bases and 6 bases respectively, with 23 bases between them. The CDR3 protein is CASSLLLLAIPQAGELFF. CDR3 bases: TGTGCCAGCAGCTTGTTGTTACTAGCTATACCCCAGGCCGGGGAGCTGTTTTTT. Based on the CDR3 plus reference TRBV7-9 and TRBJ2-2, the full variable domain is DTGVSQNPRHKITKRGQNVTFRCDPISEHNRLYWYRQTLGQGPEFLTYFQNEAQLEKSRLLSDRFSAERPKGSFSTLEIQRTEQGDSAMYLCASSLLLLAIPQAGELFFGEGSRLTVL.

This clone appeared a single time. CDR3 bases: TGTGCCAGCAGTTCACAACGCCCCCAGGGAATCACTGAAGCTTTCTTT. Translating gives CASSSQRPQGITEAFF. This chain links TRBV6-5 with TRBJ1-1, with D possibly being TRBD1 (5 bases). There are 16 residues in the CDR3. Trimming cost V 4 bases and J 4 bases, with 19 bases left between them. Germline V gives CDR1 MNHEY, CDR2 SVGAGI.

In this sample, this clone turned up once. This chain uses TRBV5-1 with TRBJ2-5, with TRBD2 matching 7 bases. Germline CDR1 and CDR2: SGHRS and YFSETQ. The CDR3 contains 14 residues. The V gene end was trimmed by 4 bases and the J gene end by 1 base; junction bases not matched to a gene: 4. The CDR3 region is CASSVLAVQETQYF. In DNA, the CDR3 is TGCGCCAGCAGCGTTCTAGCGGTCCAAGAGACCCAGTACTTC.

This chain connects TRBV27 to TRBJ1-5; 8 bases are shared with TRBD1. Germline trimming cut 6 bases from V and 0 bases from J; bases unmatched to any gene: 4. The CDR3 length is 15 residues. The germline V gene encodes CDR1 MNHEY and CDR2 SMNVEV (reference sequence). CDR3 residues: CASSFGTGSNQPQHF. The CDR3 nucleotides are TGTGCCAGCAGCTTCGGGACAGGTAGCAATCAGCCCCAGCATTTT.

This sequence joins TRBV1 and TRBJ2-2; no check of the table's D call, TRBD2, against the DNA was made. TRBV1 is flagged as a pseudogene. This CDR3 is 16 amino acids long. CDR3 region: CTSSQRLNSDTGELFF. The CDR3 DNA follows: TGCACCAGCAGCCAACGCCTAAACTCTGACACCGGGGAGCTGTTTTTT.

CDR3 in DNA: TGTGCCAGCAGCGCAACAGGGGGCCTGTACACCGGGGAGCTGTTTTTT. It yields the protein CASSATGGLYTGELFF. This rearrangement joins TRBV7-9 to TRBJ2-2; 9 positions match TRBD1. With V trimmed by 5 bases and J by 3 bases, 7 bases remained unmatched. The CDR3 loop spans 16 amino acids. Germline CDR1 SEHNR, CDR2 FQNEAQ (reference sequence).

The chain recombines TRBV19 with TRBJ1-5; 8 nucleotides align to TRBD1. The V segment lost 7 bases and the J segment 0 bases; nucleotides outside the gene matches: 11. The V gene's germline CDR1 is LNHDA and CDR2 SQIVND (reference sequence). The CDR3 spans 17 residues. CDR3 in amino acids: CASNQGRGPYSNQPQHF. The CDR3 DNA reads TGTGCCAGTAATCAGGGCAGGGGGCCTTATAGCAATCAGCCCCAGCATTTT.

This chain connects TRBV2 to TRBJ2-7; a possible D gene is TRBD2 (6 bases). Germline CDR1 is SNHLY and CDR2 is FYNNEI. Trimming took 7 bases from V and 12 from J, leaving 13 bases between them. CDR3 length equals 10 residues. This CDR3 reads CASKGRTPYF. The CDR3, as DNA: TGTGCCAGCAAGGGGAGGACCCCGTACTTC. Looking up the rest from reference TRBV2 and TRBJ2-7 gives the full variable domain: EPEVTQTPSHQVTQMGQEVILRCVPISNHLYFYWYRQILGQKVEFLVSFYNNEISEKSEIFDDQFSVERPDGSNFTLKIRSTKLEDSAMYFCASKGRTPYFGPGTRLTVT.

The chain recombines TRBV30 with TRBJ2-3; 11 bases are a match to TRBD1. This CDR3 comprises 14 residues. CDR1 and CDR2 from the germline V gene are GTSNPN and SVGIG (reference sequence). Trimming cost V 7 bases and J 9 bases; bases outside gene matches: 12. CDR3 DNA sequence: TGTGCCTTACGGACAGGGGGCGCACGGTCCACGCAGTATTTT. Its translation is CALRTGGARSTQYF.